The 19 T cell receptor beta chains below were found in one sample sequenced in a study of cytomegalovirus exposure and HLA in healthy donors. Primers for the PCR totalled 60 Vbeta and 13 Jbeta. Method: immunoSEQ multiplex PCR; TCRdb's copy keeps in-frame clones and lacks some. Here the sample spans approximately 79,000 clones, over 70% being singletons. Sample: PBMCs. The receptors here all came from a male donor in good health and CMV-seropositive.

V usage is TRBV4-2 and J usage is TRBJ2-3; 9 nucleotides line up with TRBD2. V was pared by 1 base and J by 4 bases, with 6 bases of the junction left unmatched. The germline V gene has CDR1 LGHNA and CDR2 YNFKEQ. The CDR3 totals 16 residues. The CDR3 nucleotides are TGTGCCAGCAGCCAAGGGGTTAGCGGGGGACCAGATACGCAGTATTTT. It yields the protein CASSQGVSGGPDTQYF.

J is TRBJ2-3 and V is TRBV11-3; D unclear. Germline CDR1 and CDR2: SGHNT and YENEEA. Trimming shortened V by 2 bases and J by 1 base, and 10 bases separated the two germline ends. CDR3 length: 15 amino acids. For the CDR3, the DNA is TGTGCCAGCAGCTTAACTCTGTCCCGCACAGATACGCAGTATTTT. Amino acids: CASSLTLSRTDTQYF.

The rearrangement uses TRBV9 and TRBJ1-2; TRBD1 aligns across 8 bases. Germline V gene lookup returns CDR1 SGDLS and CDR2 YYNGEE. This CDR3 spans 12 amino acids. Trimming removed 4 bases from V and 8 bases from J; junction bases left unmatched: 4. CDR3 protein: CASSSDRAGYTF. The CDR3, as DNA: TGTGCCAGCAGCTCGGACAGGGCGGGCTACACCTTC.

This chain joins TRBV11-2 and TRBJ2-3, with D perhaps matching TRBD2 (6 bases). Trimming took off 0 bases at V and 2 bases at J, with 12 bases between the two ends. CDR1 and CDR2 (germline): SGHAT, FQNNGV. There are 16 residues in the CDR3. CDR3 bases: TGTGCCAGCAGCTTAGATCGGCTAGCGCCCACAGATACGCAGTATTTT. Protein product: CASSLDRLAPTDTQYF. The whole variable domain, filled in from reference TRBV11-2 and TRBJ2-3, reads EAGVAQSPRYKIIEKRQSVAFWCNPISGHATLYWYQQILGQGPKLLIQFQNNGVVDDSQLPKDRFSAERLKGVDSTLKIQPAKLEDSAVYLCASSLDRLAPTDTQYFGPGTRLTVL.

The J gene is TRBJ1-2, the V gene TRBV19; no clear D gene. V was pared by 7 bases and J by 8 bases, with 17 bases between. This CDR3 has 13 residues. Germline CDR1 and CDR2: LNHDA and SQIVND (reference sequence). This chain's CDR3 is CASIPNAGSGYTF. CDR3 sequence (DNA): TGTGCCAGTATTCCCAACGCCGGGTCCGGCTACACCTTC.

Here the CDR3 reads CAWRIRSGSGNEQFF. The CDR3 nucleotides read TGTGCCTGGAGGATTAGGAGCGGGAGTGGCAATGAGCAGTTCTTC. The chain carries TRBV30 and TRBJ2-1, with 8 bases lining up with TRBD2. This CDR3 comprises 15 residues. Germline values: CDR1 GTSNPN, CDR2 SVGIG (reference sequence). V shed 3 bases, J shed 6 bases, and the junction held 10 bases outside the gene matches.

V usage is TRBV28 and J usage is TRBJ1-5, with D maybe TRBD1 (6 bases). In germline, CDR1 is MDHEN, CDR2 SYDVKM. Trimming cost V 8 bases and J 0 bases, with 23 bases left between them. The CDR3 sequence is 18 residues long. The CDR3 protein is CASGNTGTPTLSNQPQHF. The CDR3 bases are TGTGCCAGCGGCAACACCGGGACACCGACCCTTAGCAATCAGCCCCAGCATTTT.

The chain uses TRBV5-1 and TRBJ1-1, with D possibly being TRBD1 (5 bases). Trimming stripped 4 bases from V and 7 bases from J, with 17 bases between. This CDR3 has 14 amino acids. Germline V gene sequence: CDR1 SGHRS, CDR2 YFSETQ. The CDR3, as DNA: TGCGCCAGCAGCCCGCTGCCCTCGACAGTTGAAGCTTTCTTT. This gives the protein CASSPLPSTVEAFF.

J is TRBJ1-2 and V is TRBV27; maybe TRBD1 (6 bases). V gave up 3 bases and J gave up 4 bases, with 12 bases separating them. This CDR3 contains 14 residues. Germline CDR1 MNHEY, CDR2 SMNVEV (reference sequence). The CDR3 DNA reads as TGTGCCAGCAGTTTCCCTACAGGGACCTATGGCTACACCTTC. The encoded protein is CASSFPTGTYGYTF.

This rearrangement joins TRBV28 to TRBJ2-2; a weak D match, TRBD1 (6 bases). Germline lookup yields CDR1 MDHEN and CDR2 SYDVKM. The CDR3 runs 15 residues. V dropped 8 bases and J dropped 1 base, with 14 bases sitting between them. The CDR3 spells CASRRSTGNTGELFF. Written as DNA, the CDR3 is TGTGCCAGCCGGCGCTCGACAGGGAACACCGGGGAGCTGTTTTTT.

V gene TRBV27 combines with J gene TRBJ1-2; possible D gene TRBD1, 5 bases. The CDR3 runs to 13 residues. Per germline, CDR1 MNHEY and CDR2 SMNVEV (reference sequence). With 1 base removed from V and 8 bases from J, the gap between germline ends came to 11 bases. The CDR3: CASSLWGVGGYTF. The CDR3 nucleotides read TGTGCCAGCAGTTTATGGGGGGTTGGCGGCTACACCTTC.

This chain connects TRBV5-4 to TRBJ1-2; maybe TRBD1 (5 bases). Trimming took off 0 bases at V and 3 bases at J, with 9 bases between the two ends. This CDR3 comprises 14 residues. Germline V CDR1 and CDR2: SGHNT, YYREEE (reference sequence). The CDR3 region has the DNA TGTGCCAGCAGCTTGGGGGGCCTCGACTATGGCTACACCTTC. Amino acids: CASSLGGLDYGYTF.

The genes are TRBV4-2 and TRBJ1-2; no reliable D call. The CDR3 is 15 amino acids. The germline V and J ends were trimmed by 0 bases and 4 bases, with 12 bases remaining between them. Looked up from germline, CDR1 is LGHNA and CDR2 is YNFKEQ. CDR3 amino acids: CASSQDFGESYGYTF. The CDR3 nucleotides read TGTGCCAGCAGCCAAGATTTCGGGGAGAGCTATGGCTACACCTTC.

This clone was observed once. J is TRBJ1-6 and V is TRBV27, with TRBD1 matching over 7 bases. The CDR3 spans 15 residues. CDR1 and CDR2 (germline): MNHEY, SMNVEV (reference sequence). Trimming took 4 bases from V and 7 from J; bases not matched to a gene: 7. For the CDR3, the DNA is TGTGCCAGCAGTTCCCGGGACAGTATCAATTCACCCCTCCACTTT. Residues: CASSSRDSINSPLHF.

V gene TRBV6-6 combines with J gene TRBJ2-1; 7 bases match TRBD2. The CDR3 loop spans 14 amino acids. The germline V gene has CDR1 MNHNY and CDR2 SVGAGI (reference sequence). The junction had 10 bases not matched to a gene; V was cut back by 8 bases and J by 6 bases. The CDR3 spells CASRYAGVGNEQFF. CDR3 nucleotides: TGTGCCAGCCGCTACGCGGGGGTGGGCAATGAGCAGTTCTTC.

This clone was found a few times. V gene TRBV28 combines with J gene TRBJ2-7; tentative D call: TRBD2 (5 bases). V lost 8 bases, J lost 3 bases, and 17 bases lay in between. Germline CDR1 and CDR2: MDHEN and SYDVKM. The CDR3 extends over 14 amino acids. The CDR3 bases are TGTGCCAGCCACCCGGGGATACCAGTCTACGAGCAGTACTTC. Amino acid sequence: CASHPGIPVYEQYF.

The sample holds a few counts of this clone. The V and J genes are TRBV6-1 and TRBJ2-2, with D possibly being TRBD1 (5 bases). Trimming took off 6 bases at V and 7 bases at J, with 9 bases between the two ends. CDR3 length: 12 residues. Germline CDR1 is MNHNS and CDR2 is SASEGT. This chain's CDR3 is CASSQGNGELFF. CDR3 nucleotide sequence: TGTGCCAGCAGCCAGGGTAACGGGGAGCTGTTTTTT.

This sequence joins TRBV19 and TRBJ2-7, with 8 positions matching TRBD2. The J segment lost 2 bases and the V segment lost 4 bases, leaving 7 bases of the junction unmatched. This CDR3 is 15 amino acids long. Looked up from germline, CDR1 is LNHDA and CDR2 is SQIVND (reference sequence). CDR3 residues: CASSRRLAGPYEQYF. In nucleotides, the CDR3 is TGTGCCAGTAGTAGGAGGCTAGCGGGCCCCTACGAGCAGTACTTC.

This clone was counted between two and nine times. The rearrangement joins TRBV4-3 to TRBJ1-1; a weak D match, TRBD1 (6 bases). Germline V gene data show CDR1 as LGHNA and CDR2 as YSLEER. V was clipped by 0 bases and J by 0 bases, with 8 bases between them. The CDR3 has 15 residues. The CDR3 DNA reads TGCGCCAGCAGCCAAGAAACAGGGTTGAACACTGAAGCTTTCTTT. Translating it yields CASSQETGLNTEAFF.